This record concerns one T cell receptor (beta chain) sequence. The sample belongs to a study of blood T cell repertoires in COVID-19. Background on the study: The analysed material was cDNA or gDNA that came from T cells, B-cell-depleted T cells, or PBMCs.

Original processing notes: Scientists estimated how many nucleated cells there were by amplifying reference gene primers. The table came from immunoSEQ multiplex PCR; TCRdb's copy has only in-frame clones and leaves some out. For V, J and clone size, that table is used; D and trimming come from the DNA. The table lists a few hundred thousand clones, around nine tenths of them singletons. The sample comprised peripheral blood. The receptor was isolated from a man in his 60s with acute or convalescent COVID-19.

DNA for the CDR3: TGTGCCAGCAGATCCGGGACAGGGCCTATGAACACTGAAGCTTTCTTT. Residues: CASRSGTGPMNTEAFF. The V gene is TRBV27, the J gene TRBJ1-1; TRBD1 agrees at 9 bases. The germline CDR1 and CDR2 sequences are MNHEY and SMNVEV (reference sequence). This CDR3 is 16 amino acids long. The junction had 8 bases not matched to a gene; V was cut back by 6 bases and J by 0 bases.